This T cell receptor beta chain was identified during a study of blood T cell repertoires in COVID-19. The CDR3 loop spans 14 amino acids. J lost 9 bases, V lost 3 bases, and 11 bases had no gene match. Germline-derived CDR1 and CDR2 are GTSNPN and SVGIG (reference sequence). Assay used: immunoSEQ multiplex PCR; TCRdb lists only in-frame clones, some missing. The sample yields 200,000 or so clones, approximately 91% seen once. The chain employs TRBV30 and TRBJ2-1, with TRBD2 identical over 7 bases. This sequence was found in a woman aged 40 to 50 who had recovered from COVID-19. Material: peripheral blood. The CDR3 reads CAWSTFFERGEQFF. The CDR3 bases are TGTGCCTGGAGCACCTTTTTTGAGCGGGGTGAGCAGTTCTTC.